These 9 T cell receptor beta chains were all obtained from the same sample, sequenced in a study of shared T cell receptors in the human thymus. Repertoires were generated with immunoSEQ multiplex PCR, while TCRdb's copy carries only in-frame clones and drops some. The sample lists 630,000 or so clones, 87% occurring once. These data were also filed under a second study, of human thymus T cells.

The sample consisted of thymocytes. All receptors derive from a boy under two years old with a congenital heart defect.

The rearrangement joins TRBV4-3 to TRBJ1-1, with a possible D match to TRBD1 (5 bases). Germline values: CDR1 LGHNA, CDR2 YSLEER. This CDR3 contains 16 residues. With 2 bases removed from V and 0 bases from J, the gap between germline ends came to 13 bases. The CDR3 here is CASSQRTGGVNTEAFF. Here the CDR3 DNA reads TGCGCCAGCAGCCAACGGACGGGGGGAGTGAACACTGAAGCTTTCTTT.

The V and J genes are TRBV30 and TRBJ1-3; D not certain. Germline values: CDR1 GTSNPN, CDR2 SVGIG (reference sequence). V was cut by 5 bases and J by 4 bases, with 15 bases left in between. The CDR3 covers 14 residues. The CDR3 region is CAWYGGPPGNTIYF. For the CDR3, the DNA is TGTGCCTGGTACGGCGGTCCCCCGGGAAACACCATATATTTT.

The CDR3 coding sequence is TGTGCCAGCAGCCGCGCTAGCGGGGGCTACAATGAGCAGTTCTTC. Its protein product is CASSRASGGYNEQFF. The chain links TRBV14 to TRBJ2-1; 10 nucleotides line up with TRBD2. Trimming took 4 bases from V and 3 from J; bases not matched to a gene: 3. Germline loops: CDR1 SGHDN, CDR2 FVKESK. The CDR3 covers 15 residues. Combining the CDR3 with reference TRBV14 and TRBJ2-1 gives the whole variable domain EAGVTQFPSHSVIEKGQTVTLRCDPISGHDNLYWYRRVMGKEIKFLLHFVKESKQDESGMPNNRFLAERTGGTYSTLKVQPAELEDSGVYFCASSRASGGYNEQFFGPGTRLTVL.

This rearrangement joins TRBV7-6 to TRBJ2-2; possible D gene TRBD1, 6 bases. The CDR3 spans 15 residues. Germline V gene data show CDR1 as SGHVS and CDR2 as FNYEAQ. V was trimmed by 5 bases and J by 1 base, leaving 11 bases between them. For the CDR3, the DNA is TGTGCCAGCAGCCCAGAGACAGGGAACACCGGGGAGCTGTTTTTT. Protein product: CASSPETGNTGELFF.

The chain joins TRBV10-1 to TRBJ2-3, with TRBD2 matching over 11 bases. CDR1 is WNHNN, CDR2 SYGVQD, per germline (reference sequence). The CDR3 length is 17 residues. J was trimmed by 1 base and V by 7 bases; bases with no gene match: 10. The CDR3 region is CASTRLKLAGGTDTQYF. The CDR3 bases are TGCGCCAGCACTCGACTGAAACTAGCGGGAGGCACAGATACGCAGTATTTT.

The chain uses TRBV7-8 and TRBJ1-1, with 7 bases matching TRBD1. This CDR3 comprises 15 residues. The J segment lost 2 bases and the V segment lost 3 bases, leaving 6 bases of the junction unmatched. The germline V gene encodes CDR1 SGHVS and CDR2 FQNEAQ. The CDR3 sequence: CASSLQGQYNTEAFF. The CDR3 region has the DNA TGTGCCAGCAGCTTGCAGGGACAGTATAACACTGAAGCTTTCTTT.

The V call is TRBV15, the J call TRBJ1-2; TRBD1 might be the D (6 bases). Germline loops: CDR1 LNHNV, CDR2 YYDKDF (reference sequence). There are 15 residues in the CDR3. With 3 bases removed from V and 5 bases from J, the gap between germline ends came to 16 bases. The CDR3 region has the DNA TGTGCCACCAGCAGCTCCTTCGGGACACGATATGGCTACACCTTC. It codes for CATSSSFGTRYGYTF.

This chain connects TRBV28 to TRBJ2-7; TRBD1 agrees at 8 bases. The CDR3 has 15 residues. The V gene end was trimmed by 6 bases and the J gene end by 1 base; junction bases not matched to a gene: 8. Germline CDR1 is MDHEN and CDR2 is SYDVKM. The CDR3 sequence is CASSGRDRLSYEQYF. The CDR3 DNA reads TGTGCCAGCAGCGGCAGGGACAGGCTTTCCTACGAGCAGTACTTC.

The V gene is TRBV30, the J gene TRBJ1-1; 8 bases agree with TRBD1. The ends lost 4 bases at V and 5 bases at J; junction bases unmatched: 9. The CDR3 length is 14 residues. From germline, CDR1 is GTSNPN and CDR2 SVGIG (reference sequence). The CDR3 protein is CAWNVTGGPTEAFF. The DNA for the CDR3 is TGTGCCTGGAACGTAACAGGGGGGCCTACTGAAGCTTTCTTT.